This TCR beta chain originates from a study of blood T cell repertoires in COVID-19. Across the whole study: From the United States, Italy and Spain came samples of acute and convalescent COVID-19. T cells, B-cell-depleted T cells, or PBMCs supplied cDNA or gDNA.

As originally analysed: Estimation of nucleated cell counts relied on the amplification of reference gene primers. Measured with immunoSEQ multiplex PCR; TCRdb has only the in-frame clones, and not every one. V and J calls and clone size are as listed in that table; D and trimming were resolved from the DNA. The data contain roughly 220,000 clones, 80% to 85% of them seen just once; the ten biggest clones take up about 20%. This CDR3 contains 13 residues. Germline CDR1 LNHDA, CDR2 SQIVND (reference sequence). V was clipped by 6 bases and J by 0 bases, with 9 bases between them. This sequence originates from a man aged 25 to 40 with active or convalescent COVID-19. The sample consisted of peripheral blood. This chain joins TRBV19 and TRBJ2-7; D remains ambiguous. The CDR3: CASRSRTSYEQYF. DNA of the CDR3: TGTGCCAGTAGGTCGCGTACCTCCTACGAGCAGTACTTC.